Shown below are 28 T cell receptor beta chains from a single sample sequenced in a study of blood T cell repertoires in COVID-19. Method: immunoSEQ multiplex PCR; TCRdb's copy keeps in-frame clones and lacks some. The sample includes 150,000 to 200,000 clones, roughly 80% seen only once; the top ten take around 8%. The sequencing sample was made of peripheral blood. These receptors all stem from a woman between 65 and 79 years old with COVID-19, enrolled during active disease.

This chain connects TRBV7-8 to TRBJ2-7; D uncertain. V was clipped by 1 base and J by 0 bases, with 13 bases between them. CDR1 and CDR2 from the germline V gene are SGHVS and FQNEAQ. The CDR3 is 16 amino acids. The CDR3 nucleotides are TGTGCCAGCAGCTTAGTGTCTAGAAGATACTCCTACGAGCAGTACTTC. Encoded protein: CASSLVSRRYSYEQYF.

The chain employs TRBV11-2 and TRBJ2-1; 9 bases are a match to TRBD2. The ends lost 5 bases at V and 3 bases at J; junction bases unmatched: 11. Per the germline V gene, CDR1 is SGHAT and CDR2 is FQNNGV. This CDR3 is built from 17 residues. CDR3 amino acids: CASSPRFSGSHYNEQFF. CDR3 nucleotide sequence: TGTGCCAGCAGCCCCCGTTTTAGCGGGAGTCACTACAATGAGCAGTTCTTC.

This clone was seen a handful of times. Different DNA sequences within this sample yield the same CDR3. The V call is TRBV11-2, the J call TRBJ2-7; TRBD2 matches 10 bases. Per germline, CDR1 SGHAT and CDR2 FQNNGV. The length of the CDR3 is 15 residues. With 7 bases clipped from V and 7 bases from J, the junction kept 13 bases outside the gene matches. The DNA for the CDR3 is TGTGCCAGCACCAGAAGAGAGCGGGAGGGTCGGGAGCAGTACTTC. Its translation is CASTRREREGREQYF.

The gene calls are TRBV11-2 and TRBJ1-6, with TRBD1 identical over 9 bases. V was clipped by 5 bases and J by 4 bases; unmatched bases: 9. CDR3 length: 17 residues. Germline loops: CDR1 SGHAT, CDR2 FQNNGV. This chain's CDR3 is CASSPGQGRVYNSPLHF. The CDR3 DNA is TGTGCCAGCAGCCCAGGACAGGGGCGAGTTTATAATTCACCCCTCCACTTT.

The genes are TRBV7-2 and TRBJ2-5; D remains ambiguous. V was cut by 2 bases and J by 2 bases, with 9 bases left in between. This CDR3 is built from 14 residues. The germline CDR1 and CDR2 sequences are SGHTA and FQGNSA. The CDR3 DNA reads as TGTGCCAGCAGCTTAATGCAGACTCAAGAGACCCAGTACTTC. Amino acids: CASSLMQTQETQYF.

The DNA of the CDR3 is TGTGCCAGCAGTGATCAGGGGGTTAGCAATCAGCCCCAGCATTTT. Translated, it gives CASSDQGVSNQPQHF. This chain uses TRBV6-1 with TRBJ1-5; TRBD1 matches 7 bases. This CDR3 has 15 residues. The J segment lost 0 bases and the V segment lost 3 bases, leaving 2 bases of the junction unmatched. CDR1 and CDR2 from the germline V gene are MNHNS and SASEGT.

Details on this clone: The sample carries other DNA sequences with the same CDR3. The CDR3 DNA follows: TGTGCCACCAGTGACCGGAATGAGCAGTTCTTC. Protein product: CATSDRNEQFF. The chain links TRBV24-1 to TRBJ2-1; D remains ambiguous. Deletions cut 4 bases from V and 7 bases from J, with 4 bases between. Germline V CDR1 and CDR2: KGHDR, SFDVKD. The CDR3 length is 11 residues.

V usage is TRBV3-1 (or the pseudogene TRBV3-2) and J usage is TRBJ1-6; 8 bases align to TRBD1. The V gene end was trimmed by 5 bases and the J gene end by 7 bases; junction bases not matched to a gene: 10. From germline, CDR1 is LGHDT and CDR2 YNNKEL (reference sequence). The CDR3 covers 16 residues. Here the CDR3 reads CASSKTGEGLNSPLHF. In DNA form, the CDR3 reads TGTGCCAGCAGCAAGACAGGGGAGGGCTTGAATTCACCCCTCCACTTT.

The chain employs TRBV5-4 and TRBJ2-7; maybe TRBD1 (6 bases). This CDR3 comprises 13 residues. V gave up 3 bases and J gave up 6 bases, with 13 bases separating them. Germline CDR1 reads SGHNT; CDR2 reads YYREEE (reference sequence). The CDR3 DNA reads TGTGCCAGCAGCTCGGTAGGGGGTTCCGAGCAGTACTTC. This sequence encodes CASSSVGGSEQYF.

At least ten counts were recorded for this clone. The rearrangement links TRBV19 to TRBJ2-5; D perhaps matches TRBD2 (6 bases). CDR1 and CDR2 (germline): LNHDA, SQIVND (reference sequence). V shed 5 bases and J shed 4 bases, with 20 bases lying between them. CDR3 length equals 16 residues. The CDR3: CASSGRGLREGETQYF. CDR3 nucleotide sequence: TGTGCCAGTAGTGGAAGAGGACTACGCGAGGGAGAGACCCAGTACTTC.

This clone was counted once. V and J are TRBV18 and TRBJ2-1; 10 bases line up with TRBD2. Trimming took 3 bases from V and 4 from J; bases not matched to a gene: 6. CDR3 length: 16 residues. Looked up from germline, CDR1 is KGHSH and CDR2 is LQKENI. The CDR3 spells CASSPVLAGLYNEQFF. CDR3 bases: TGTGCCAGCTCACCCGTACTAGCGGGGTTATACAATGAGCAGTTCTTC.

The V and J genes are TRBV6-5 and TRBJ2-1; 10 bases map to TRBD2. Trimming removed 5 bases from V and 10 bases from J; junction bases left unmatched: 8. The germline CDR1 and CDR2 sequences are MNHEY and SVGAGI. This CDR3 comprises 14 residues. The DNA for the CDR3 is TGTGCCAGCAGTCAAAGCGGGAGGGCCTACGAGCAGTTCTTC. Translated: CASSQSGRAYEQFF.

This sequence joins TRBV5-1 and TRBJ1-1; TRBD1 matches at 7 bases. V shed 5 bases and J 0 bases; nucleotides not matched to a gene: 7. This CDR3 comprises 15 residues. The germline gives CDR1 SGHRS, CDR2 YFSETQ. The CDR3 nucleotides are TGCGCCAGCAGTCCCACCGGGACAGTGAACACTGAAGCTTTCTTT. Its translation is CASSPTGTVNTEAFF.

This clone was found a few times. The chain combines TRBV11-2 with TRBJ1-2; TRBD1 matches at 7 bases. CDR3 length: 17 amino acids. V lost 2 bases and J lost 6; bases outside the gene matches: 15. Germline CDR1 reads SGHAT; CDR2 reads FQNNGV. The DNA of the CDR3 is TGTGCCAGCAGCTTATCCCCCGATCGACAGGGCAAAGATGGCTACACCTTC. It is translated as CASSLSPDRQGKDGYTF.

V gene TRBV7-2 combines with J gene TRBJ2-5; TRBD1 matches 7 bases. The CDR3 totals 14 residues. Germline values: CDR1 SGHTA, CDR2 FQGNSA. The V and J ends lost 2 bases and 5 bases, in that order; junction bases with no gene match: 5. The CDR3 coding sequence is TGTGCCAGCAGCTTAAAGGGGGCGCGGGAGACCCAGTACTTC. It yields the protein CASSLKGARETQYF.

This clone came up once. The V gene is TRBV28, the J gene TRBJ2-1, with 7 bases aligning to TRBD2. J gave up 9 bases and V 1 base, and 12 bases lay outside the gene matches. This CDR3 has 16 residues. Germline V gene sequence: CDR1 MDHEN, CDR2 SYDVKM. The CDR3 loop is CASSLYSLASWGEQFF. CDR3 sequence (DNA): TGTGCCAGCAGTTTATATTCACTAGCGTCCTGGGGTGAGCAGTTCTTC.

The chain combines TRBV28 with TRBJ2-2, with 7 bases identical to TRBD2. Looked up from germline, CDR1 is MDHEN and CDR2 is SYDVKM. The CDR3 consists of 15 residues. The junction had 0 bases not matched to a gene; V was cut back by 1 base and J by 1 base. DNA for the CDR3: TGTGCCAGCAGTTTATCTAGCGGGAACACCGGGGAGCTGTTTTTT. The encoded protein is CASSLSSGNTGELFF.

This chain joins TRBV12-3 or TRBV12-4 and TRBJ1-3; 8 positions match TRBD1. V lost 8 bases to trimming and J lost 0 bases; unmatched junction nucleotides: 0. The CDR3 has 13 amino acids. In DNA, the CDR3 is TGTGCCAGCGGACAGGGCTCTGGAAACACCATATATTTT. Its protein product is CASGQGSGNTIYF.

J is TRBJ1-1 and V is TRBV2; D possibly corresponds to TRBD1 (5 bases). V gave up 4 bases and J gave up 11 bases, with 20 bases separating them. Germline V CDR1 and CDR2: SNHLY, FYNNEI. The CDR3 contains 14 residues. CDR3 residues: CASSAGAPARGAFF. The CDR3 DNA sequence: TGTGCCAGCAGTGCTGGGGCCCCGGCACGGGGGGCTTTCTTT. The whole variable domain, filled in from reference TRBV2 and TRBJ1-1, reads EPEVTQTPSHQVTQMGQEVILRCVPISNHLYFYWYRQILGQKVEFLVSFYNNEISEKSEIFDDQFSVERPDGSNFTLKIRSTKLEDSAMYFCASSAGAPARGAFFGQGTRLTVV.

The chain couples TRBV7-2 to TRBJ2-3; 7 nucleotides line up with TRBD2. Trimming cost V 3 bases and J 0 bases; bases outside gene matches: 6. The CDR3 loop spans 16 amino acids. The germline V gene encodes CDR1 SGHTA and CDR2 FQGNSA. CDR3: CASSFRLAASTDTQYF. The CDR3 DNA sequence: TGTGCCAGCAGCTTCAGACTAGCAGCTAGCACAGATACGCAGTATTTT.

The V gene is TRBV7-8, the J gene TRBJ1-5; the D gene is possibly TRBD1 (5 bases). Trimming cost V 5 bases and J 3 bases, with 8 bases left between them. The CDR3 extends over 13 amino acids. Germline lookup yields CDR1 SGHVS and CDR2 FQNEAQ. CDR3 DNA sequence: TGTGCCAGCAGCAAGGGGTCCAATCAGCCCCAGCATTTT. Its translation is CASSKGSNQPQHF.

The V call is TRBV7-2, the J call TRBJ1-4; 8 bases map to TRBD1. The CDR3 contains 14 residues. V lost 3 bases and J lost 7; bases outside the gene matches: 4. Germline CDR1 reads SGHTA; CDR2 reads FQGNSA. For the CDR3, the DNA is TGTGCCAGCAGCTTCAGGGGGCTTAGTGAAAAACTGTTTTTT. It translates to CASSFRGLSEKLFF.

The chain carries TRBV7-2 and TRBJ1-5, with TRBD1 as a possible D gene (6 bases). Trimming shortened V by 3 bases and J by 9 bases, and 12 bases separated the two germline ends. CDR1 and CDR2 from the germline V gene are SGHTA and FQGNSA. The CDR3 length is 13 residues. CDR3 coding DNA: TGTGCCAGCAGCTTGGACATCAGGGGGCCCCAGCATTTT. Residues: CASSLDIRGPQHF.

CDR3 DNA sequence: TGTGCCAGCAGTCACCCGGGACAGGCTAACACTGAAGCTTTCTTT. Its translation is CASSHPGQANTEAFF. This chain connects TRBV2 to TRBJ1-1; TRBD1 matches at 8 bases. The V and J ends lost 5 bases and 2 bases, in that order; junction bases with no gene match: 7. The germline V gene has CDR1 SNHLY and CDR2 FYNNEI. CDR3 size: 15 residues.

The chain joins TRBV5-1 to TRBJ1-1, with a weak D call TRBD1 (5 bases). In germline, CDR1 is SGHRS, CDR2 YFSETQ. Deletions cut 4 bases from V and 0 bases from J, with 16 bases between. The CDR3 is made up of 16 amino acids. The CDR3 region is CASSQGSDRLNTEAFF. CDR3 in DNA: TGCGCCAGCAGCCAGGGTTCCGACAGACTGAACACTGAAGCTTTCTTT. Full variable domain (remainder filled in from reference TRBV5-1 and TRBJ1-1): KAGVTQTPRYLIKTRGQQVTLSCSPISGHRSVSWYQQTPGQGLQFLFEYFSETQRNKGNFPGRFSGRQFSNSRSEMNVSTLELGDSALYLCASSQGSDRLNTEAFFGQGTRLTVV.

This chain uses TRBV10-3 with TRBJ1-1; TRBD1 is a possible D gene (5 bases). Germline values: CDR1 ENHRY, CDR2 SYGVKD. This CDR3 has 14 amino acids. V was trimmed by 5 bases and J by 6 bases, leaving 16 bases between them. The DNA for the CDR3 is TGTGCCATCAGTCCCTCGGGAGGGACCGCTGAAGCTTTCTTT. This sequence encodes CAISPSGGTAEAFF.

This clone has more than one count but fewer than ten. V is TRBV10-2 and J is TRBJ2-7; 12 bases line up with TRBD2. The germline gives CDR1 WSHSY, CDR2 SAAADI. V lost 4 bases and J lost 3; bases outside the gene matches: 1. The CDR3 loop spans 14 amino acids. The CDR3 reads CASSGGLAGYEQYF. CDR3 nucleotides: TGCGCCAGCAGTGGGGGACTAGCGGGCTACGAGCAGTACTTC.

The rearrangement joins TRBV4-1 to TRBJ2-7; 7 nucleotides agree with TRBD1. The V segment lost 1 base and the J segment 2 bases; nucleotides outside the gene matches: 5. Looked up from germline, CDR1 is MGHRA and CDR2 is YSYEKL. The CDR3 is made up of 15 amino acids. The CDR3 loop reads CASSQGDRVTYEQYF. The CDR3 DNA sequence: TGCGCCAGCAGCCAAGGAGACAGGGTCACCTACGAGCAGTACTTC.